The next 30 T cell receptor beta chains were all read from a single sample in a study of graft-versus-host responses after intestinal transplantation. Their antigen targets remain unknown. Clones were read by immunoSEQ multiplex PCR, and TCRdb kept only the in-frame ones, dropping some. Of 85,000 to 90,000 clones in the sample, roughly 80% were seen once. Material: unstimulated CD8+ T cells sorted from spleen or lymph node cells, obtained before intestinal transplant. These receptors all come from a human donor who received an intestinal transplant.

This clone is a singleton in its sample. This chain joins TRBV5-1 and TRBJ2-7; D gene unclear. The CDR3 consists of 13 residues. V lost 4 bases to trimming and J lost 2 bases, with 10 bases between them. Germline CDR1 is SGHRS and CDR2 is YFSETQ. The CDR3: CASSTGDTYEQYF. The CDR3 coding sequence is TGCGCCAGCAGCACGGGTGATACCTACGAGCAGTACTTC.

This clone has a single count. The chain is built from TRBV7-9 and TRBJ2-2; the D gene is possibly TRBD1 (6 bases). This CDR3 comprises 15 residues. Germline CDR1 is SEHNR and CDR2 is FQNEAQ (reference sequence). Trimming removed 3 bases from V and 4 bases from J, with 12 bases in between. CDR3 DNA sequence: TGTGCCAGCAGCTTGGGGGCAGGGCGCACCGGGGAGCTGTTTTTT. This sequence encodes CASSLGAGRTGELFF. The full variable domain, with the rest looked up from reference TRBV7-9 and TRBJ2-2, is DTGVSQNPRHKITKRGQNVTFRCDPISEHNRLYWYRQTLGQGPEFLTYFQNEAQLEKSRLLSDRFSAERPKGSFSTLEIQRTEQGDSAMYLCASSLGAGRTGELFFGEGSRLTVL.

The V call is TRBV14, the J call TRBJ1-1; D gene unclear. Germline assignment: CDR1 SGHDN and CDR2 FVKESK. V lost 4 bases and J lost 4, with 31 bases in between. This CDR3 is built from 20 residues. CDR3: CASSPQRPGYGRGRATEAFF. DNA of the CDR3: TGTGCCAGCAGCCCTCAACGACCTGGGTACGGACGGGGAAGAGCCACTGAAGCTTTCTTT.

The J gene is TRBJ1-1, the V gene TRBV4-1; 7 bases fit TRBD1. J was trimmed by 2 bases and V by 4 bases; bases with no gene match: 7. The V gene's germline CDR1 is MGHRA and CDR2 YSYEKL. This CDR3 is 15 amino acids long. The CDR3 protein is CASSRTRQGNTEAFF. CDR3 nucleotides: TGCGCCAGCAGCCGTACTAGACAGGGTAACACTGAAGCTTTCTTT.

The V gene is TRBV19, the J gene TRBJ2-5; 8 bases agree with TRBD2. The J call is uncertain, as TRBJ2-7 better fits the DNA end. Germline V gene data show CDR1 as LNHDA and CDR2 as SQIVND (reference sequence). This CDR3 has 16 residues. In nucleotides, the CDR3 is TGTGCCAGTAGTAGCCCCGGCCTAGCGGGCTCCTACGAGCAGTACTTC. Encoded protein: CASSSPGLAGSYEQYF.

The chain recombines TRBV25-1 with TRBJ1-3; 7 positions match TRBD1. The CDR3 loop spans 18 amino acids. J gave up 7 bases and V 4 bases, and 19 bases lay outside the gene matches. Germline V gene lookup returns CDR1 MGHDK and CDR2 SYGVNS. CDR3 nucleotide sequence: TGTGCCAGCAGTGGGGCTCCCGTAACCAGGGGGTCATCGAACACCATATATTTT. Residues: CASSGAPVTRGSSNTIYF.

V and J are TRBV7-9 and TRBJ2-5, with D possibly TRBD2 on 5 matching bases. This CDR3 has 14 amino acids. In germline, CDR1 is SEHNR, CDR2 FQNEAQ (reference sequence). V lost 1 base, J lost 3 bases, and 9 bases lay in between. The CDR3: CASSLVAGEETQYF. As DNA, the CDR3 is TGTGCCAGCAGCTTAGTGGCCGGGGAAGAGACCCAGTACTTC. Based on the CDR3 plus reference TRBV7-9 and TRBJ2-5, the full variable domain is DTGVSQNPRHKITKRGQNVTFRCDPISEHNRLYWYRQTLGQGPEFLTYFQNEAQLEKSRLLSDRFSAERPKGSFSTLEIQRTEQGDSAMYLCASSLVAGEETQYFGPGTRLLVL.

V and J are TRBV28 and TRBJ2-7; perhaps TRBD1 as D (6 bases). Looked up from germline, CDR1 is MDHEN and CDR2 is SYDVKM. CDR3 size: 14 residues. V was shortened by 4 bases and J by 0 bases, with 10 bases between the two germline ends. CDR3 coding DNA: TGTGCCAGCAGTTATCAGGGGTTCTCCTACGAGCAGTACTTC. Encoded protein: CASSYQGFSYEQYF.

V and J are TRBV12-5 and TRBJ2-7; a weak D match, TRBD2 (6 bases). Trimming stripped 6 bases from V and 6 bases from J, with 18 bases between. The CDR3 totals 14 residues. Germline V gene sequence: CDR1 LGHNT, CDR2 FRNRAP. This chain's CDR3 is CASGRDGAGGEQYF. Here the CDR3 DNA reads TGTGCTAGTGGCCGGGACGGGGCCGGGGGCGAGCAGTACTTC.

This chain connects TRBV28 to TRBJ2-2; the match to TRBD2 covers 9 bases. Germline V gene lookup returns CDR1 MDHEN and CDR2 SYDVKM. The V segment lost 8 bases and the J segment 4 bases; nucleotides outside the gene matches: 5. The CDR3 covers 14 residues. Here the CDR3 reads CASETSGLTGELFF. In DNA, the CDR3 is TGTGCCAGCGAGACTAGCGGACTCACCGGGGAGCTGTTTTTT.

This clone appeared a few times. The rearrangement uses TRBV4-1 and TRBJ2-2; no clear D. CDR1 and CDR2 from the germline V gene are MGHRA and YSYEKL. The length of the CDR3 is 15 residues. The germline V and J ends were trimmed by 0 bases and 5 bases, with 10 bases remaining between them. The CDR3 loop is CASSQERRKTGELFF. The CDR3 DNA reads as TGCGCCAGCAGCCAAGAGCGTCGGAAGACCGGGGAGCTGTTTTTT.

This clone came up once. The rearrangement links TRBV5-1 to TRBJ2-4; no reliable D call. V dropped 4 bases and J dropped 0 bases, with 17 bases sitting between them. Germline V gene lookup returns CDR1 SGHRS and CDR2 YFSETQ. CDR3 length: 17 amino acids. CDR3 residues: CASSRDILGLAKNIQYF. Here the CDR3 DNA reads TGCGCCAGCAGCCGAGACATTTTAGGGCTAGCCAAAAACATTCAGTACTTC.

The chain carries TRBV10-3 and TRBJ1-1; D remains unclear. Between the trimmed V and J ends, which lost 9 bases and 5 bases, there was a span of 16 bases. The CDR3 runs 13 residues. Germline V CDR1 and CDR2: ENHRY, SYGVKD. This CDR3 is CAIGSKGETEAFF. Here the CDR3 DNA reads TGTGCCATAGGTAGTAAGGGAGAGACTGAAGCTTTCTTT.

The genes are TRBV2 and TRBJ2-7; 7 bases align to TRBD1. V gave up 4 bases and J gave up 0 bases; unmatched junction bases: 9. The CDR3 loop spans 16 amino acids. Germline V lookup: CDR1 SNHLY, CDR2 FYNNEI. The CDR3: CASSGVVDRSSYEQYF. CDR3 bases: TGTGCCAGCAGTGGTGTAGTGGACAGGTCCTCCTACGAGCAGTACTTC.

This rearrangement joins TRBV10-2 to TRBJ2-5, with TRBD2 matching 8 bases. The germline gives CDR1 WSHSY, CDR2 SAAADI. The V segment lost 3 bases and the J segment 5 bases; nucleotides outside the gene matches: 8. The CDR3 is made up of 15 amino acids. The CDR3 DNA is TGCGCCAGCAGTGATGCGGGAGGTGGATTCGAGACCCAGTACTTC. Its translation is CASSDAGGGFETQYF.

The sample holds a few counts of this clone. The CDR3: CASSLAAGAHSGNTIYF. The DNA of the CDR3 is TGTGCCAGCAGCTTGGCGGCAGGGGCTCACTCTGGAAACACCATATATTTT. The chain couples TRBV5-4 to TRBJ1-3; perhaps TRBD1 as D (6 bases). V shed 0 bases and J shed 0 bases, with 13 bases lying between them. The V gene's germline CDR1 is SGHNT and CDR2 YYREEE (reference sequence). The length of the CDR3 is 17 residues. Full variable domain (rest looked up from reference TRBV5-4 and TRBJ1-3): ETGVTQSPTHLIKTRGQQVTLRCSSQSGHNTVSWYQQALGQGPQFIFQYYREEENGRGNFPPRFSGLQFPNYSSELNVNALELDDSALYLCASSLAAGAHSGNTIYFGEGSWLTVV.

Remarks on this clone: Other nucleotide sequences from this sample produce the same CDR3. This rearrangement joins TRBV6-6 to TRBJ2-7; TRBD1 aligns across 7 bases. The V gene end was trimmed by 2 bases and the J gene end by 0 bases; junction bases not matched to a gene: 1. The CDR3 is made up of 14 amino acids. Germline V gene sequence: CDR1 MNHNY, CDR2 SVGAGI (reference sequence). The CDR3 here is CASSYGDSSYEQYF. In nucleotides, the CDR3 is TGTGCCAGCAGTTACGGGGACAGCTCCTACGAGCAGTACTTC.

The V call is TRBV28, the J call TRBJ1-3; a weak D match, TRBD1 (5 bases). The CDR3 loop spans 18 amino acids. V was clipped by 0 bases and J by 3 bases, with 18 bases between them. Germline loops: CDR1 MDHEN, CDR2 SYDVKM. This CDR3 is CASSLWGRRAVGGNTIYF. In DNA, the CDR3 is TGTGCCAGCAGTTTATGGGGGCGTCGGGCTGTAGGTGGAAACACCATATATTTT.

The V call is TRBV6-5, the J call TRBJ2-2, with 11 bases lining up with TRBD2. Germline V gene sequence: CDR1 MNHEY, CDR2 SVGAGI. This CDR3 spans 15 amino acids. V lost 0 bases, J lost 6 bases, and 0 bases stayed unmatched. In nucleotides, the CDR3 is TGTGCCAGCAGTTACTCGACTAGCGGGGCCGGGGAGCTGTTTTTT. It yields the protein CASSYSTSGAGELFF.

The rearrangement joins TRBV18 to TRBJ2-5; no firm D call. This CDR3 spans 13 amino acids. CDR1 is KGHSH, CDR2 LQKENI, per germline. V shed 2 bases and J shed 5 bases, with 9 bases lying between them. CDR3 in DNA: TGTGCCAGCTCACCATACAGCTACGAGACCCAGTACTTC. Translating it yields CASSPYSYETQYF.

V and J are TRBV19 and TRBJ2-7, with TRBD1 identical over 8 bases. J was trimmed by 3 bases and V by 3 bases; bases with no gene match: 10. The CDR3 is 16 residues long. Germline CDR1 is LNHDA and CDR2 is SQIVND (reference sequence). The chain's CDR3 is CASSIGIGQGIYEQYF. In DNA, the CDR3 is TGTGCCAGTAGTATCGGTATAGGACAGGGTATCTACGAGCAGTACTTC.

The CDR3 region is CASSVRREYQETQYF. DNA of the CDR3: TGCGCCAGCAGTGTGAGGCGAGAGTACCAAGAGACCCAGTACTTC. V usage is TRBV10-2 and J usage is TRBJ2-5; D is unclear. This CDR3 has 15 amino acids. Trimming removed 4 bases from V and 0 bases from J, with 12 bases in between. Germline V gene sequence: CDR1 WSHSY, CDR2 SAAADI.

The V and J genes are TRBV15 and TRBJ1-2, with a weak D call TRBD1 (5 bases). CDR3 length equals 14 residues. Germline V gene sequence: CDR1 LNHNV, CDR2 YYDKDF (reference sequence). The V end lost 4 bases, the J end lost 3 bases, and 12 bases lay between the germline ends. The CDR3 loop is CATSNQGAYYGYTF. CDR3 coding DNA: TGTGCCACCAGCAATCAGGGCGCTTACTATGGCTACACCTTC.

The J gene is TRBJ1-1, the V gene TRBV19; no firm D call. Trimming stripped 3 bases from V and 4 bases from J, with 9 bases between. The CDR3 spans 13 residues. Germline V gene sequence: CDR1 LNHDA, CDR2 SQIVND (reference sequence). The CDR3 sequence is CASSIWVSTEAFF. CDR3 sequence (DNA): TGTGCCAGTAGTATCTGGGTGTCCACTGAAGCTTTCTTT.

The rearrangement joins TRBV10-1 to TRBJ2-3; D not certain. Germline V gives CDR1 WNHNN, CDR2 SYGVQD (reference sequence). The ends were cut back, 0 bases at V and 5 bases at J, with 3 bases in the middle. The CDR3 is 12 residues long. CDR3 amino acids: CASSESIDTQYF. The CDR3, as DNA: TGCGCCAGCAGTGAGTCAATAGATACGCAGTATTTT.

The chain has TRBV4-1 and TRBJ1-5; 7 nucleotides line up with TRBD1. V dropped 1 base and J dropped 4; count of bases not matched to a gene: 10. The germline gives CDR1 MGHRA, CDR2 YSYEKL. This CDR3 contains 17 residues. CDR3 bases: TGCGCCAGCAGCCAAGCGCGCTGGTGGGGACAGAATCAGCCCCAGCATTTT. Translated, it gives CASSQARWWGQNQPQHF.

This clone was recorded only once. This chain joins TRBV7-9 and TRBJ2-5; D possibly corresponds to TRBD1 (6 bases). The CDR3 has 17 amino acids. The germline V and J ends were trimmed by 0 bases and 5 bases, with 19 bases remaining between them. Germline loops: CDR1 SEHNR, CDR2 FQNEAQ (reference sequence). In DNA, the CDR3 is TGTGCCAGCAGCTTAGCTGGTAGGGCTCAGGGGTTGGAGACCCAGTACTTC. Translation: CASSLAGRAQGLETQYF. Variable domain in full (rest from reference TRBV7-9 and TRBJ2-5): DTGVSQNPRHKITKRGQNVTFRCDPISEHNRLYWYRQTLGQGPEFLTYFQNEAQLEKSRLLSDRFSAERPKGSFSTLEIQRTEQGDSAMYLCASSLAGRAQGLETQYFGPGTRLLVL.

This rearrangement joins TRBV28 to TRBJ1-1, with 7 bases matching TRBD1. The germline gives CDR1 MDHEN, CDR2 SYDVKM. J lost 0 bases, V lost 1 base, and 8 bases had no gene match. The CDR3 length is 17 residues. The CDR3 sequence: CASSLFPRGQLNTEAFF. The CDR3 DNA reads TGTGCCAGCAGTTTATTCCCTCGGGGACAGCTGAACACTGAAGCTTTCTTT.

The chain is built from TRBV6-5 and TRBJ2-7; 11 nucleotides line up with TRBD1. The CDR3 is 14 amino acids. Germline CDR1 and CDR2: MNHEY and SVGAGI. The trim removed 0 bases at V and 6 bases at J, leaving 1 base unmatched. The CDR3 sequence: CASSYSGTGGEQYF. CDR3 nucleotide sequence: TGTGCCAGCAGTTACTCCGGGACAGGGGGCGAGCAGTACTTC.

This rearrangement joins TRBV9 to TRBJ2-1; TRBD2 matches at 8 bases. With V trimmed by 3 bases and J by 0 bases, 5 bases remained unmatched. Germline-derived CDR1 and CDR2 are SGDLS and YYNGEE. The CDR3 consists of 16 residues. Written as DNA, the CDR3 is TGTGCCAGCAGCGCTCTAGCGGGCAGCTCCTACAATGAGCAGTTCTTC. Residues: CASSALAGSSYNEQFF.